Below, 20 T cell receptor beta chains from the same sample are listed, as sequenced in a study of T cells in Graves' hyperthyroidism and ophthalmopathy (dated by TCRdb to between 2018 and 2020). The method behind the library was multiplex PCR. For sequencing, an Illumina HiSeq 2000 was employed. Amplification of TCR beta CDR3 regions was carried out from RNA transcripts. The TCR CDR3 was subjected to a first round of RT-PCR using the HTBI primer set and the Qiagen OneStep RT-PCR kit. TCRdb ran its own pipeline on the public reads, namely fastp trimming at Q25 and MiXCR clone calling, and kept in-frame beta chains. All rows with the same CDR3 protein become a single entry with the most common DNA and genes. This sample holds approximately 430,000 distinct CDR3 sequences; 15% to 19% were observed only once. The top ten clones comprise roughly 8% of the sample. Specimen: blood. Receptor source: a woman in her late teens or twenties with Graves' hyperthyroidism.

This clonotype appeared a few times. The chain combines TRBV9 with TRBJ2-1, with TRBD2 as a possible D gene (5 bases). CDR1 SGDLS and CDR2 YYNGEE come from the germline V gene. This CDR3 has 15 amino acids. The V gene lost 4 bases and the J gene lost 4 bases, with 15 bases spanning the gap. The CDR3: CASSKSGGEYNEQFF. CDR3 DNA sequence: TGTGCCAGCAGCAAGAGCGGAGGCGAGTACAATGAGCAGTTCTTC.

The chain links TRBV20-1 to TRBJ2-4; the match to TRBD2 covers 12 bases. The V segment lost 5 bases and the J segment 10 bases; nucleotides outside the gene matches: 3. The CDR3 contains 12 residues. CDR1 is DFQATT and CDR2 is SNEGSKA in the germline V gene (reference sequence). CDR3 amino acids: CSAETSGSIQYF. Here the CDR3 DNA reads TGCAGTGCTGAGACTAGCGGGAGTATTCAGTACTTC.

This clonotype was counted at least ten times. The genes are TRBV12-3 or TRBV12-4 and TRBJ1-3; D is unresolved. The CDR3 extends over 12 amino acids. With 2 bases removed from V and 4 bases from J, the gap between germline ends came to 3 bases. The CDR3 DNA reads TGTGCCAGCAGTTTAAGGGGAAACACCATATATTTT. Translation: CASSLRGNTIYF.

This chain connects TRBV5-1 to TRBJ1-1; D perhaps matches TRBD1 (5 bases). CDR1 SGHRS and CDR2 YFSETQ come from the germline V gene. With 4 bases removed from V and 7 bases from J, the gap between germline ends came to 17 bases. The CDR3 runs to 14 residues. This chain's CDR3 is CASSPGHRNGEAFF. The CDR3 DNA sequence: TGCGCCAGCAGCCCTGGACATAGGAACGGTGAAGCTTTCTTT.

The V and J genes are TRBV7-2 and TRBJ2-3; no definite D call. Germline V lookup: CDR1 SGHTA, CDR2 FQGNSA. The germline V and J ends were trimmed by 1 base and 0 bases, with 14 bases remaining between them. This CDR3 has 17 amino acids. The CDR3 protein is CASSLVYSHTSTDTQYF. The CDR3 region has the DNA TGTGCCAGCAGCTTAGTTTACAGTCACACTAGCACAGATACGCAGTATTTT.

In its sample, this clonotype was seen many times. CDR3 bases: TGTGCCAGCAGTGAACCGTGGACTAGAATCCCAAACAATGAGCAGTTCTTC. Translating gives CASSEPWTRIPNNEQFF. The chain combines TRBV6-1 with TRBJ2-1; 7 bases line up with TRBD2. Germline lookup yields CDR1 MNHNS and CDR2 SASEGT. With 2 bases clipped from V and 5 bases from J, the junction kept 12 bases outside the gene matches. This CDR3 is 17 amino acids long.

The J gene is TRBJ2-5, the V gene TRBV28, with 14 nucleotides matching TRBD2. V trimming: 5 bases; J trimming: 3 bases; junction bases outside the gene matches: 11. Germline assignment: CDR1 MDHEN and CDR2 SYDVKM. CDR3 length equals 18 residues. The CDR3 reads CASSPGPVTSGREETQYF. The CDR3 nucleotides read TGTGCCAGCAGTCCGGGGCCCGTGACTAGCGGGAGGGAAGAGACCCAGTACTTC.

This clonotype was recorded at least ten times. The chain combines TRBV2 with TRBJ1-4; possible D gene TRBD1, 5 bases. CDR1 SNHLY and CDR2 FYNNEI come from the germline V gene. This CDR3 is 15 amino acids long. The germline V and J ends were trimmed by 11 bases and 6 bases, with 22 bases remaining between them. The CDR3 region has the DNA TGTGCCTCCCTCGGATTTCGCCGGGGCGATGAAAAACTGTTTTTT. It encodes CASLGFRRGDEKLFF.

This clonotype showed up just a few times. The chain's CDR3 is CASSPASFNEKLFF. The CDR3 coding sequence is TGTGCCAGCTCACCGGCCAGCTTTAATGAAAAACTGTTTTTT. This rearrangement joins TRBV18 to TRBJ1-4; D gene unclear. This CDR3 region has 14 residues. The germline V gene encodes CDR1 KGHSH and CDR2 LQKENI. Trimming removed 3 bases from V and 4 bases from J, with 9 bases in between. Supplemented by reference TRBV18 and TRBJ1-4, the full variable domain reads NAGVMQNPRHLVRRRGQEARLRCSPMKGHSHVYWYRQLPEEGLKFMVYLQKENIIDESGMPKERFSAEFPKEGPSILRIQQVVRGDSAAYFCASSPASFNEKLFFGSGTQLSVL.

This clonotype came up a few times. CDR3 region: CSVGDSGYTF. The CDR3 DNA sequence: TGCAGCGTGGGGGACTCTGGCTACACCTTC. The rearrangement uses TRBV29-1 and TRBJ1-2, with a possible D match to TRBD1 (5 bases). The CDR3 totals 10 residues. From germline, CDR1 is SQVTM and CDR2 ANQGSEA. V shed 6 bases and J shed 7 bases, with 9 bases lying between them.

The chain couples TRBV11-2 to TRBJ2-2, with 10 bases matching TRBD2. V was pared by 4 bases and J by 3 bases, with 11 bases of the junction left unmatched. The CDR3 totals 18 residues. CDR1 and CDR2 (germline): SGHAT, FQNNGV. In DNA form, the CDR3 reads TGTGCCAGCAGCTCGATCCAGCGGGGGGGCTCGTACACCGGGGAGCTGTTTTTT. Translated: CASSSIQRGGSYTGELFF.

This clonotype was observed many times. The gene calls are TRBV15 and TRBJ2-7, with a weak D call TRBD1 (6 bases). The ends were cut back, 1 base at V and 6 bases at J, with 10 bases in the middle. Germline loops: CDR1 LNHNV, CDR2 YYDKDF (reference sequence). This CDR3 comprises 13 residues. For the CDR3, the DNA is TGTGCCACCAGCAGAGGACAGGTCAGCGAGCAGTACTTC. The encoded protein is CATSRGQVSEQYF. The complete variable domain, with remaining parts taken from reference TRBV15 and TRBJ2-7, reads DAMVIQNPRYQVTQFGKPVTLSCSQTLNHNVMYWYQQKSSQAPKLLFHYYDKDFNNEADTPDNFQSRRPNTSFCFLDIRSPGLGDTAMYLCATSRGQVSEQYFGPGTRLTVT.

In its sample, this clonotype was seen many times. CDR3: CASTSGGQDTQYF. The CDR3 DNA reads as TGTGCCAGCACTAGCGGGGGGCAGGATACGCAGTATTTT. The V call is TRBV13, the J call TRBJ2-3; TRBD2 aligns across 11 bases. CDR3 length: 13 amino acids. The J segment lost 6 bases and the V segment lost 7 bases, leaving 3 bases of the junction unmatched. The germline V gene has CDR1 PRHDT and CDR2 FYEKMQ (reference sequence).

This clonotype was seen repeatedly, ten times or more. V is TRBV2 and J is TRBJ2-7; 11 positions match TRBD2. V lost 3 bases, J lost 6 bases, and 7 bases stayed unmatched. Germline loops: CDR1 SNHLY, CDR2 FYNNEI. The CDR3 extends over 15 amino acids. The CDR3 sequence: CASSELAGGPVEQYF. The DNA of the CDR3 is TGTGCCAGCAGTGAGTTAGCGGGAGGGCCGGTCGAGCAGTACTTC.

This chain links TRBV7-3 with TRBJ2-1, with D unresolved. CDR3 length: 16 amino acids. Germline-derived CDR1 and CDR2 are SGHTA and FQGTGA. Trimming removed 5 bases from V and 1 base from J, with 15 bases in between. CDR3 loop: CASSPRAILSYNEQFF. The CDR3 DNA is TGTGCCAGCAGCCCCCGAGCGATACTTTCCTACAATGAGCAGTTCTTC.

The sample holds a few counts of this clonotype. This chain's CDR3 is CASRGAEQFF. CDR3 nucleotide sequence: TGTGCCAGCAGAGGAGCTGAGCAGTTCTTC. V is TRBV12-3 or TRBV12-4 and J is TRBJ2-1; D is ambiguous. The CDR3 has 10 residues. V lost 6 bases to trimming and J lost 9 bases, with 6 bases between them.

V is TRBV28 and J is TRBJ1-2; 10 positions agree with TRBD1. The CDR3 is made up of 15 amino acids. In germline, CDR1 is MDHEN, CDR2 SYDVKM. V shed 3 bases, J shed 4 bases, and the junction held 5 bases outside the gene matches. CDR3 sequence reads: CASSFLRDRGYGYTF. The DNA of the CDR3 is TGTGCCAGCAGTTTCCTCCGGGACAGGGGCTATGGCTACACCTTC.

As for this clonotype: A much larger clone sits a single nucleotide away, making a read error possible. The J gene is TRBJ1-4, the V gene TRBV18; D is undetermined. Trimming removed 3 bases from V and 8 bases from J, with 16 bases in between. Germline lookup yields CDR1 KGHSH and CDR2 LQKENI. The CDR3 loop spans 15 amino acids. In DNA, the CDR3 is TGTGCCAGCTCACCTGGTTTGGGGATTTCGGAAAAACTGTTTTTT. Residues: CASSPGLGISEKLFF.

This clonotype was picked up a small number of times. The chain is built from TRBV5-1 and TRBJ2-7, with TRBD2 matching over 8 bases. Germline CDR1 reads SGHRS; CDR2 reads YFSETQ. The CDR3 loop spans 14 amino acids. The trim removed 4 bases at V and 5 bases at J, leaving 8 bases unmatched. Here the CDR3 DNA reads TGCGCCAGCAGCCCCCGGGGGGGGGGCGACGAGCAGTACTTC. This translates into CASSPRGGGDEQYF. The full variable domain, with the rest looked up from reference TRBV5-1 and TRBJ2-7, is KAGVTQTPRYLIKTRGQQVTLSCSPISGHRSVSWYQQTPGQGLQFLFEYFSETQRNKGNFPGRFSGRQFSNSRSEMNVSTLELGDSALYLCASSPRGGGDEQYFGPGTRLTVT.

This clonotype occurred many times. CDR3 residues: CASSVIGGTPFGYTF. CDR3 sequence (DNA): TGTGCCAGCAGTGTAATCGGCGGGACCCCTTTTGGCTACACCTTC. V and J are TRBV2 and TRBJ1-2, with a tentative D call TRBD1 (5 bases). Trimming removed 4 bases from V and 7 bases from J, with 19 bases in between. The CDR3 is 15 amino acids. CDR1 and CDR2 from the germline V gene are SNHLY and FYNNEI.